This T cell receptor (beta chain) was identified during a study of blood T cells in healthy people across ages. Study findings and constraints: Measured against age, TCR beta diversity per million T cells decreased in a roughly linear manner. Bulk PBMC profiling left naive and antigen-experienced comparisons inconclusive.

This clonotype was seen a handful of times. Its antigen remains unidentified. Then a second PCR, running roughly 7 to 11 cycles, was carried out with a sample-barcoded 5' primer and a J-beta primer mix. Using its own MiXCR run on the 5' RACE reads, TCRdb lists one record per CDR3 protein. The repertoire includes about 1.4 million distinct CDR3 sequences, 59% of them detected once, and over 6.5% sits in the top ten. This CDR3 spans 16 amino acids. Germline V gene data show CDR1 as MNHEY and CDR2 as SMNVEV (reference sequence). The ends were cut back, 4 bases at V and 0 bases at J, with 10 bases in the middle.

Source material: blood. The chain recombines TRBV27 with TRBJ2-6; D is ambiguous. The receptor was derived from a young man in good health. The CDR3 DNA is TGTGCCAGCAGTTCAGCAGGTGACTCTGGGGCCAACGTCCTGACTTTC. As protein: CASSSAGDSGANVLTF.